This section outlines one T cell receptor (beta chain) sequence together with its context. Sample time point: recipient sample about 28 days before transplant, after cytoreduction. The sample belongs to a study of T cell clonotyping in hematopoietic cell transplantation. Overall study: Cytoreduction preceded collection of pretransplant recipient samples.

The protocol was immunoSEQ multiplex PCR, while the TCRdb copy is restricted to in-frame clones and leaves out a portion. Of about 13,000 clones in the sample, roughly 83% were seen once. This CDR3 comprises 11 residues. Trimming shortened V by 5 bases and J by 3 bases, and 4 bases separated the two germline ends. Germline CDR1 is SGHTA and CDR2 is FQGNSA. The TCR comes from a man between 60 and 75 years old with acute myeloid leukemia. Some clones in this sample may be carry-over from other donors' samples. The rearrangement links TRBV7-2 to TRBJ2-5; D uncertain. This specimen consisted of peripheral blood mononuclear cells, obtained before stem cell transplant. The CDR3 loop reads CASSVEETQYF. The CDR3 DNA reads as TGTGCCAGCAGCGTAGAAGAGACCCAGTACTTC. Supplemented by reference TRBV7-2 and TRBJ2-5, the full variable domain reads GAGVSQSPSNKVTEKGKDVELRCDPISGHTALYWYRQSLGQGLEFLIYFQGNSAPDKSGLPSDRFSAERTGGSVSTLTIQRTQQEDSAVYLCASSVEETQYFGPGTRLLVL.